The source of this TCR beta chain is a study of T cell repertoires in cytomegalovirus infection. The CDR3 is 16 residues long. The ends lost 3 bases at V and 2 bases at J; junction bases unmatched: 2. Germline V gives CDR1 SGDLS, CDR2 YYNGEE. To note about this clonotype: Its antigen remains unknown.

TCRdb recomputed calls from the reads with MiXCR, one row per CDR3 protein. The table lists 900,000 to 950,000 distinct CDR3 sequences, 31% of them singletons. Here the sequenced sample was cultured CD8+ T cells from PBMCs, taken from culture after CMV antigen stimulation. The chain carries TRBV9 and TRBJ2-3; 14 nucleotides line up with TRBD2. The sequence was collected from a human donor in good health (CMV status not recorded). Some clones in this sample may be carry-over from other donors' samples. Here the CDR3 DNA reads TGTGCCAGCAGCGCGGGACTAGCGGGGGCCACAGATACGCAGTATTTT. Protein: CASSAGLAGATDTQYF.